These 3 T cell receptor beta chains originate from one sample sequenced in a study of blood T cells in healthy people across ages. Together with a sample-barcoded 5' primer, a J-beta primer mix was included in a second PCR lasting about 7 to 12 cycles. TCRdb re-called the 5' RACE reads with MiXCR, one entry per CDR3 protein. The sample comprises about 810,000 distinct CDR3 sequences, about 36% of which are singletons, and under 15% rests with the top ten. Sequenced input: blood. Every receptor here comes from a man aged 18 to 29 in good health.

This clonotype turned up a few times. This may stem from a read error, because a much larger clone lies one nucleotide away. The chain's CDR3 is CASREGRGIVTDTQYF. The DNA for the CDR3 is TGTGCCAGCAGGGAGGGACGGGGGATCGTCACAGATACGCAGTATTTT. The chain recombines TRBV12-3 or TRBV12-4 with TRBJ2-3; D perhaps matches TRBD2 (6 bases). Between the trimmed V and J ends, which lost 6 bases and 2 bases, there was a span of 18 bases. The CDR3 is made up of 16 amino acids.

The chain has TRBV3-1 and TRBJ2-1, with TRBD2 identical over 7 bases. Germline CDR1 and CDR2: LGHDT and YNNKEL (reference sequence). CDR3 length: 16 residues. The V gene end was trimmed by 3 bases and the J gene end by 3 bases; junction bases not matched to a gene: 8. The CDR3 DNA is TGTGCCAGCAGCCAGGAACTAGCGCCCCACTACAATGAGCAGTTCTTC. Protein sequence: CASSQELAPHYNEQFF.

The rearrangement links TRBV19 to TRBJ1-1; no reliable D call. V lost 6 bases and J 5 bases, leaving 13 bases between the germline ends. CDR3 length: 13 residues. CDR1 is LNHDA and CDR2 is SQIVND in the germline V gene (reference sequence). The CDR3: CASRINGRTEAFF. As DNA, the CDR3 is TGTGCCAGTAGGATCAATGGTAGGACTGAAGCTTTCTTT.